These T cell receptor beta chains were read from a single sample in a study of blood T cell repertoires in COVID-19. Here immunoSEQ multiplex PCR was the method, and the copy in TCRdb shows in-frame clones only, minus some. Altogether 200,000 to 250,000 clones are present, 86% being singletons, with the ten largest covering 2% to 2.5%. Source material: peripheral blood. The receptors shown here come from a woman aged 50 to 65 with acute or convalescent COVID-19. Each CDR3 is given with its conserved first and last residue. D genes are given only for firm matches. Some rows mark clone size as missing; the rest say once, few, many or name a class of expanded clone.

D gene: .
clone size: .
V gene: TRBV7-2
CDR3 length: 14
J gene: TRBJ2-1
CDR3 DNA: TGTGCCAGCAGCTCAGGGACTCCCAGGGTTGAGCAGTTCTTC
CDR3 protein: CASSSGTPRVEQFF

D gene: TRBD2
clone size: .
V gene: TRBV5-1
CDR3 length: 16
J gene: TRBJ2-5
CDR3 DNA: TGCGCCAGTTCCAGGACTAGCGGGGGGGCCGGGGAGACCCAGTACTTC
CDR3 protein: CASSRTSGGAGETQYF

D gene: .
clone size: .
V gene: TRBV7-2
CDR3 length: 14
J gene: TRBJ2-5
CDR3 DNA: TGTGCCAGCAATTGGGGGGGGCATTCGGAGACCCAGTACTTC
CDR3 protein: CASNWGGHSETQYF

D gene: .
clone size: .
V gene: TRBV27
CDR3 length: 17
J gene: TRBJ2-6
CDR3 DNA: TGTGCCAGCACCTTCCTCCCGGGAGACAGGGACACCAACGTCCTGACTTTC
CDR3 protein: CASTFLPGDRDTNVLTF

D gene: .
clone size: .
V gene: TRBV4-3
CDR3 length: 20
J gene: TRBJ1-2
CDR3 DNA: TGCGCCAGCAGCCAAGTAGGTGATTTAACAGGCGTTAGTTGGAACTATGGCTACACCTTC
CDR3 protein: CASSQVGDLTGVSWNYGYTF

D gene: TRBD1
clone size: .
V gene: TRBV6-1
CDR3 length: 15
J gene: TRBJ1-2
CDR3 DNA: TGTGCCAGCAGTGATCCCGGGACAGGGGCGGCTGGCTACACCTTC
CDR3 protein: CASSDPGTGAAGYTF

D gene: TRBD2
clone size: .
V gene: TRBV9
CDR3 length: 16
J gene: TRBJ2-7
CDR3 DNA: TGTGCCAGCAGCGTAGCTCCGGGAGGGCCCTCCTACGAGCAGTACTTC
CDR3 protein: CASSVAPGGPSYEQYF

D gene: .
clone size: .
V gene: TRBV2
CDR3 length: 16
J gene: TRBJ2-4
CDR3 DNA: TGTGCCAGCAGCCCCACCCAGGGGTTAGCCAAAAACATTCAGTACTTC
CDR3 protein: CASSPTQGLAKNIQYF

D gene: TRBD1
clone size: .
V gene: TRBV6-2/TRBV6-3
CDR3 length: 16
J gene: TRBJ1-5
CDR3 DNA: TGTGCCAGCAGTTCCCCGCCGGGACAGCCCAATCAGCCCCAGCATTTT
CDR3 protein: CASSSPPGQPNQPQHF

D gene: .
clone size: .
V gene: TRBV7-2
CDR3 length: 15
J gene: TRBJ2-3
CDR3 DNA: TGTGCCAGCAGCCCCCGACAGGTCCTGGGGGATACGCAGTATTTT
CDR3 protein: CASSPRQVLGDTQYF

D gene: TRBD1
clone size: .
V gene: TRBV9
CDR3 length: 16
J gene: TRBJ2-5
CDR3 DNA: TGTGCCAGCAGCGTAGGAATACAGGGGGCTGGAGAGACCCAGTACTTC
CDR3 protein: CASSVGIQGAGETQYF

D gene: TRBD1
clone size: .
V gene: TRBV2
CDR3 length: 14
J gene: TRBJ1-2
CDR3 DNA: TGTGCCAGCAGTGATAGGACAGGGGCATATGGCTACACCTTC
CDR3 protein: CASSDRTGAYGYTF

D gene: TRBD1
clone size: .
V gene: TRBV7-2
CDR3 length: 17
J gene: TRBJ1-6
CDR3 DNA: TGTGCCAGCAGCTTATCCCTCATTCAGGGGGTTCGTTCACCCCTCCACTTT
CDR3 protein: CASSLSLIQGVRSPLHF

D gene: .
clone size: .
V gene: TRBV29-1
CDR3 length: 12
J gene: TRBJ1-1
CDR3 DNA: TGCAGCGTTGAAGGCGGAGAGCCTGAAGCTTTCTTT
CDR3 protein: CSVEGGEPEAFF

D gene: TRBD1
clone size: few
V gene: TRBV10-3
CDR3 length: 15
J gene: TRBJ1-5
CDR3 DNA: TGTGCCATCAGCCCCGGGACAGGGGGCAATCAGCCCCAGCATTTT
CDR3 protein: CAISPGTGGNQPQHF

D gene: .
clone size: .
V gene: TRBV18
CDR3 length: 15
J gene: TRBJ1-4
CDR3 DNA: TGTGCCAGCTCACGGGACACTAACACTAATGAAAAACTGTTTTTT
CDR3 protein: CASSRDTNTNEKLFF

D gene: .
clone size: once
V gene: TRBV7-2
CDR3 length: 16
J gene: TRBJ2-3
CDR3 DNA: TGTGCCAGCAGCTTAGAGGGAGCGGGCCGCACAGATACGCAGTATTTT
CDR3 protein: CASSLEGAGRTDTQYF

D gene: .
clone size: .
V gene: TRBV9
CDR3 length: 14
J gene: TRBJ1-2
CDR3 DNA: TGTGCCAGCAGCGCCGCCCTGACAAGTGATGGCTACACCTTC
CDR3 protein: CASSAALTSDGYTF

D gene: .
clone size: .
V gene: TRBV7-2
CDR3 length: 15
J gene: TRBJ1-2
CDR3 DNA: TGTGCCAGCAGCTTAACGGGAAACAGAAACTATGGCTACACCTTC
CDR3 protein: CASSLTGNRNYGYTF

D gene: .
clone size: .
V gene: TRBV19
CDR3 length: 15
J gene: TRBJ1-5
CDR3 DNA: TGTGCCAGTAGCTGGATCGGGAATAGCAATCAGCCCCAGCATTTT
CDR3 protein: CASSWIGNSNQPQHF

D gene: TRBD1
clone size: .
V gene: TRBV19
CDR3 length: 16
J gene: TRBJ1-4
CDR3 DNA: TGTGCCAGTAGAATTACGACAGGGTCGAGGGGGAAAGATCTGTTTTTT
CDR3 protein: CASRITTGSRGKDLFF

D gene: .
clone size: once
V gene: TRBV5-6
CDR3 length: 17
J gene: TRBJ2-3
CDR3 DNA: TGTGCCAGCAGCTCCACGCTAGCCTCCGGGGGCACAGATACGCAGTATTTT
CDR3 protein: CASSSTLASGGTDTQYF

D gene: .
clone size: .
V gene: TRBV6-1
CDR3 length: 15
J gene: TRBJ2-2
CDR3 DNA: TGTGCCAGCAGTGAAGTGGCCACGAACACCGGGGAGCTGTTTTTT
CDR3 protein: CASSEVATNTGELFF

D gene: TRBD1
clone size: .
V gene: TRBV5-1
CDR3 length: 13
J gene: TRBJ1-1
CDR3 DNA: TGCGCCAGCAGCTCCGACAGGGGGCGAATAGCTTTCTTT
CDR3 protein: CASSSDRGRIAFF

D gene: .
clone size: .
V gene: TRBV14
CDR3 length: 13
J gene: TRBJ1-2
CDR3 DNA: TGTGCCAGCAGCCAGGCAGGCATCTATGGCTACACCTTC
CDR3 protein: CASSQAGIYGYTF

D gene: .
clone size: .
V gene: TRBV7-2
CDR3 length: 15
J gene: TRBJ2-7
CDR3 DNA: TGTGCCAGCAGCTTAGGGCAGGGGGGTGCCTACGAGCAGTACTTC
CDR3 protein: CASSLGQGGAYEQYF

D gene: .
clone size: .
V gene: TRBV7-9
CDR3 length: 16
J gene: TRBJ1-3
CDR3 DNA: TGTGCCAGCAGCTTAGCCGGACACCTCTCTGGAAACACCATATATTTT
CDR3 protein: CASSLAGHLSGNTIYF

D gene: .
clone size: .
V gene: TRBV6-2/TRBV6-3
CDR3 length: 16
J gene: TRBJ2-7
CDR3 DNA: TGTGCCAGCAGCCGCTTCCATTCTAGCGTTCCCTACGAGCAGTACTTC
CDR3 protein: CASSRFHSSVPYEQYF

D gene: .
clone size: .
V gene: TRBV6-5
CDR3 length: 14
J gene: TRBJ2-5
CDR3 DNA: TGTGCCAGCAGTTACTCGGCACCACAAGAGACCCAGTACTTC
CDR3 protein: CASSYSAPQETQYF

D gene: .
clone size: .
V gene: TRBV25-1
CDR3 length: 13
J gene: TRBJ2-1
CDR3 DNA: TGTGCCAGCAGTGAATATAGTACGGGTTTGGAGTTCTTC
CDR3 protein: CASSEYSTGLEFF

D gene: TRBD1
clone size: .
V gene: TRBV10-3
CDR3 length: 18
J gene: TRBJ1-6
CDR3 DNA: TGTGCCACAAGCGGGACAGGGAACGAAGGTGGCTATAATTCACCCCTCCACTTT
CDR3 protein: CATSGTGNEGGYNSPLHF

D gene: .
clone size: .
V gene: TRBV18
CDR3 length: 17
J gene: TRBJ1-6
CDR3 DNA: TGTGCCAGCTCACCTAGGCAGGATGCTCTTTATAATTCACCCCTCCACTTT
CDR3 protein: CASSPRQDALYNSPLHF

D gene: .
clone size: .
V gene: TRBV12-5
CDR3 length: 20
J gene: TRBJ2-2
CDR3 DNA: TGTGCTAGTGGTTTGGTAGCGCGCCGGGGTCTAGCGCTAAACACCGGGGAGCTGTTTTTT
CDR3 protein: CASGLVARRGLALNTGELFF